The rows below give T cell receptor beta chains drawn from one sample of a study of T cell changes during pregnancy in multiple sclerosis. Sequencing was performed with immunoSEQ multiplex PCR; in TCRdb, only in-frame clones are kept and a portion is missing. The sample has around 38,000 clones, roughly 91% seen once; the top ten hold 5% to 6.5%. The source was CD8+ T cells from peripheral blood mononuclear cells, collected in the second trimester of pregnancy. Receptor source: a female donor with multiple sclerosis, enrolled in a pregnancy study. The CDR3 runs from the conserved cysteine through the conserved F or W. Fields, in order: J gene, V gene, D gene, clone size, CDR3 DNA, CDR3 protein. A D gene is named only where the DNA matches it firmly. Rows may omit the clone size; those that give it use once, few, many or a size class.

>TRBJ2-7|TRBV11-2|-|few
TGTGCCAGCAGCTCTAACTACATGGAGGGGTCCTACGAGCAGTACTTC
CASSSNYMEGSYEQYF
>TRBJ2-1|TRBV29-1|TRBD1|-
TGCAGCGGGGACAGCCTCTCCTACAATGAGCAGTTCTTC
CSGDSLSYNEQFF
>TRBJ1-1|TRBV27|-|-
TGTGCCAGCAGTTCGATAGGAGGCACTGAAGCTTTCTTT
CASSSIGGTEAFF
>TRBJ1-4|TRBV9|TRBD1|-
TGTGCCAGCAGCGGGGAACCGGGACAGTTTGATGAAAAACTGTTTTTT
CASSGEPGQFDEKLFF
>TRBJ1-1|TRBV28|-|-
TGTGCCAGCGAATCATGGAGGGACACTGAAGCTTTCTTT
CASESWRDTEAFF
>TRBJ2-7|TRBV4-1|TRBD1|-
TGCGCCAGCAGCCAAGAACAGGGGGCTTCCTACGAGCAGTACTTC
CASSQEQGASYEQYF
>TRBJ2-2|TRBV2|TRBD2|-
TGTGCCAGCAGCGACCCGGGACTAGCGGGAGTTCCGAACACCGGGGAGCTGTTTTTT
CASSDPGLAGVPNTGELFF
>TRBJ1-2|TRBV6-5|-|-
TGTGCCAGCAGTTGGAACAGGGCAAGTAACTATGGCTACACCTTC
CASSWNRASNYGYTF
>TRBJ2-2|TRBV19|-|-
TGTGCCGTCAGTCGGGGAGTACGTACCGGGGAGCTGTTTTTT
CAVSRGVRTGELFF
>TRBJ2-7|TRBV27|-|-
TGTGCCAGCAGTTTCGGGCGGGCGCCCTACGAGCAGTACTTC
CASSFGRAPYEQYF